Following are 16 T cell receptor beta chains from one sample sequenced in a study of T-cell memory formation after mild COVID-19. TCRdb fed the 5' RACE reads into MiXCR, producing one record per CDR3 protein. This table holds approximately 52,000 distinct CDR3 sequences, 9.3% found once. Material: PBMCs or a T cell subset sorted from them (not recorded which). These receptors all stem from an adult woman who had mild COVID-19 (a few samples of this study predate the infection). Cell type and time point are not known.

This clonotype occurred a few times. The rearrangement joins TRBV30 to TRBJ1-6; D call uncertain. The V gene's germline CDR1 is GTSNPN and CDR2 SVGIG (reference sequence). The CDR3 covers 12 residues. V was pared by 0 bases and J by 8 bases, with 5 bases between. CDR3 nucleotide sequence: TGTGCCTGGAGTGTCTTGGATTCACCCCTCCACTTT. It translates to CAWSVLDSPLHF.

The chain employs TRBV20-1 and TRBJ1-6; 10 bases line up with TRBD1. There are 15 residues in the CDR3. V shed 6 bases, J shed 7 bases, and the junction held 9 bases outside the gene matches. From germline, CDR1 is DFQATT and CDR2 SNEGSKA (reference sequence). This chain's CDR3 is CSAASPGQGNSPLHF. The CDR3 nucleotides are TGCAGTGCCGCATCCCCGGGACAGGGGAATTCACCCCTCCACTTT.

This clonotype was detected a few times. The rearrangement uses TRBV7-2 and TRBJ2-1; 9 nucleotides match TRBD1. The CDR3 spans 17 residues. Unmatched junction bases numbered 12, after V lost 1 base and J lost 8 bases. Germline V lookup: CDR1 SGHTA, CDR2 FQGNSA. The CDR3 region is CASSLEGNRDRVDEQFF. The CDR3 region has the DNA TGTGCCAGCAGCTTAGAGGGGAACCGGGACAGGGTCGATGAGCAGTTCTTC. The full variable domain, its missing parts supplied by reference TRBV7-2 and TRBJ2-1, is GAGVSQSPSNKVTEKGKDVELRCDPISGHTALYWYRQSLGQGLEFLIYFQGNSAPDKSGLPSDRFSAERTGGSVSTLTIQRTQQEDSAVYLCASSLEGNRDRVDEQFFGPGTRLTVL.

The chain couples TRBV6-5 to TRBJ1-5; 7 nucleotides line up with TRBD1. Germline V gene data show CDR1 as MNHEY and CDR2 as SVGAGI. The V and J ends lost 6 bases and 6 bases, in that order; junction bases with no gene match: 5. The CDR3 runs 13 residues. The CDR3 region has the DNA TGTGCCAGCAGGAGACAGGGTGGTCAGCCCCAGCATTTT. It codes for CASRRQGGQPQHF.

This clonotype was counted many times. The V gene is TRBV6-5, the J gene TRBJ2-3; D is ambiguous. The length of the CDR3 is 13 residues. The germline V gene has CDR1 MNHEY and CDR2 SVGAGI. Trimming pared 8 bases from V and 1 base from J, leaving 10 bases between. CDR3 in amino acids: CASGRLRTDTQYF. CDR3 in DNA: TGTGCCAGCGGCCGACTCCGCACAGATACGCAGTATTTT.

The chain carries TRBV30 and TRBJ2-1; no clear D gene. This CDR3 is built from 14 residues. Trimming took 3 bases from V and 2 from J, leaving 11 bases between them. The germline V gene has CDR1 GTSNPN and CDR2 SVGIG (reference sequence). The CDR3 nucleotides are TGTGCCTGGAGCCGCTCTATGGCCTACAATGAGCAGTTCTTC. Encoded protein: CAWSRSMAYNEQFF.

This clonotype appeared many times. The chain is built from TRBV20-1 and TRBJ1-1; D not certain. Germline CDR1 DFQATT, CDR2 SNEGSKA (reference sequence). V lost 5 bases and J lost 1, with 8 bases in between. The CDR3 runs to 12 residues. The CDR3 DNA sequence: TGCAGTGCTTTGTACCGGAACACTGAAGCTTTCTTT. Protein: CSALYRNTEAFF.

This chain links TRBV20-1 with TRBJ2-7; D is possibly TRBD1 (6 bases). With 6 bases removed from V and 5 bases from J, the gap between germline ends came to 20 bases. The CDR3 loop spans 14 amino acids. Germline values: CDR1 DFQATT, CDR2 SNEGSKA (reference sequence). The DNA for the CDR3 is TGCAGTGCCGGCCACAGGGCCGGAGCCGACGAGCAGTACTTC. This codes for CSAGHRAGADEQYF.

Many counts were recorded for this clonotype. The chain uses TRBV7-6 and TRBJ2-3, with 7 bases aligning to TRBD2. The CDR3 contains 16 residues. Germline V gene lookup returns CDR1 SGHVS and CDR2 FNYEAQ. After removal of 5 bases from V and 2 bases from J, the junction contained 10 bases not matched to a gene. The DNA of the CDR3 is TGTGCCAGCAGCACCCGTCAGGGAGGGCCCACAGATACGCAGTATTTT. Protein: CASSTRQGGPTDTQYF.

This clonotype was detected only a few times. The CDR3 DNA follows: TGTGCCAGCAGCTTGGGGCACGCTCTGCAGGGCTACGAGCAGTACTTC. It is translated as CASSLGHALQGYEQYF. The chain recombines TRBV5-5 with TRBJ2-7; a possible D gene is TRBD1 (5 bases). Germline V gene data show CDR1 as SGHKS and CDR2 as YYEKEE (reference sequence). Between the trimmed V and J ends, which lost 0 bases and 3 bases, there was a span of 16 bases. This CDR3 contains 16 residues.

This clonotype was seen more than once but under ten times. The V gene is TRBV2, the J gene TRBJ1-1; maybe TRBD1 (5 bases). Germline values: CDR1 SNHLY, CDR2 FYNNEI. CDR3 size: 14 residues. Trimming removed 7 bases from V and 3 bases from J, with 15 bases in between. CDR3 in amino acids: CASTLQDTDTEAFF. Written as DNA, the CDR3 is TGTGCCAGCACCCTCCAGGACACGGACACTGAAGCTTTCTTT.

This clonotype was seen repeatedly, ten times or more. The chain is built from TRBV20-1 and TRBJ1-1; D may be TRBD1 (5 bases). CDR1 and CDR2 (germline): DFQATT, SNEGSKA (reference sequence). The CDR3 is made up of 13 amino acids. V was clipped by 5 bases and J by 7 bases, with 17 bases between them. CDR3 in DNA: TGCAGTGCTTATCTACACGGGACCTTTGAAGCTTTCTTT. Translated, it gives CSAYLHGTFEAFF.

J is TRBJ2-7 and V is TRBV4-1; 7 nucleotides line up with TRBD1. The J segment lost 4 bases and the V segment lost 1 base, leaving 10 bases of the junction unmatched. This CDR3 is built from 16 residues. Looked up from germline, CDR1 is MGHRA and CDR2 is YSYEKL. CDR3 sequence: CASSQGPGDRAYEQYF. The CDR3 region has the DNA TGCGCCAGCAGCCAAGGTCCCGGGGACAGAGCTTACGAGCAGTACTTC.

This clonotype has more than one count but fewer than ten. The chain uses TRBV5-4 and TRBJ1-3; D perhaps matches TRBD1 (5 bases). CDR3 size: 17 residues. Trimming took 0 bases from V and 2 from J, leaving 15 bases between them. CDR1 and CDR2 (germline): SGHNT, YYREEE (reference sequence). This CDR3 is CASSLGTPGMAGNTIYF. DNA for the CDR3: TGTGCCAGCAGCTTGGGAACCCCAGGGATGGCTGGAAACACCATATATTTT.

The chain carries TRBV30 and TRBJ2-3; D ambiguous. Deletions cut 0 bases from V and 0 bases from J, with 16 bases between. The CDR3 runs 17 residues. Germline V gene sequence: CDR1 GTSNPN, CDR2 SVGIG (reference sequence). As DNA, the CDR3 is TGTGCCTGGAGTGTATGTTTATGGGCACGAAGCACAGATACGCAGTATTTT. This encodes CAWSVCLWARSTDTQYF.

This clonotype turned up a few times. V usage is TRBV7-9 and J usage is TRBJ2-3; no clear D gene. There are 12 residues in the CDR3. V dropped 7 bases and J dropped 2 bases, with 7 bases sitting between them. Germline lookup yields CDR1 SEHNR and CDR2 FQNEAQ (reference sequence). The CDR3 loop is CASNHVTDTQYF. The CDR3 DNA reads TGTGCCAGCAATCATGTCACAGATACGCAGTATTTT.